This T cell receptor (beta chain) comes out of a study of Ad26.COV2.S vaccination and SARS-CoV-2 variants. The treatment is: around 19 received Ad26.COV2.S at low or high dose, single or two shots; 5 received placebo; per-sample allocation not given. Specimen acquisition occurred on day 63 following the initial vaccine or placebo injection. Some clones are missing from TCRdb's copy, which holds only in-frame ones; the method was immunoSEQ multiplex PCR. The data contain roughly 390,000 clones, roughly nine tenths of them seen just once; the ten biggest clones take up approximately 3.7%. Germline CDR1 LGHNT, CDR2 FRNRAP. Trimming cost V 5 bases and J 5 bases, with 18 bases left between them. The CDR3 covers 15 residues.

The sequencing used peripheral blood, collected in a trial of Ad26.COV2.S vaccine versus placebo. V usage is TRBV12-5 and J usage is TRBJ1-2, with a weak D call TRBD1 (5 bases). The origin of this receptor is a person aged 18-60 years who received the Ad26.COV2.S COVID-19 vaccine or a placebo. For the CDR3, the DNA is TGTGCTAGTGGTCGGTCAGGGCCCTTCGATTATGGCTACACCTTC. Translated, it gives CASGRSGPFDYGYTF.